A single sample is the source of the 7 T cell receptor delta chains below, sequenced in a study of γδ T cells in repeated Plasmodium falciparum infection. TCRdb re-processed the multiplex PCR reads via CATT. Here the sample spans around 86,000 delta-chain clones, more than 1.4% being singletons. Gammadelta T cells were flow-sorted from PBMC into Vgamma9/Vdelta2+ and Vdelta2-negative populations for bulk analysis. Sample: gamma-delta T cells from blood. These receptors all come from a pool of human donors (malaria-infected and uninfected, not separated).

This clone was counted between two and nine times. The translation of this DNA and the TCRdb protein of a much larger clone differ at residue 10, probably owing to a read error; the protein shown here is translated from the DNA. This chain joins TRDV1 and TRDJ1; maybe TRDD2 (5 bases). Because TCRdb records no J gene, it was assigned here through a match of the DNA to germline. CDR1 is TSWWSYY, CDR2 QGS, per germline. V was cut by 3 bases and J by 0 bases, with 20 bases left in between. This CDR3 contains 18 residues. DNA for the CDR3: TGTGCTCTTGGGGACCTACCCCTATTCCATTTGTACACCGATAAACTCATCTTT. Protein product: CALGDLPLFHLYTDKLIF.

This clone was seen at least ten times. Other DNA sequences in the same sample also yield this CDR3. This rearrangement joins TRDV1 to TRDJ1; D call uncertain. V lost 2 bases and J lost 6, with 19 bases in between. CDR3 length: 16 amino acids. CDR1 and CDR2 (germline): TSWWSYY, QGS. The CDR3 sequence: CALGEMGGGSLHKLIF. In DNA form, the CDR3 reads TGTGCTCTTGGGGAAATGGGTGGTGGATCTCTCCATAAACTCATCTTT.

This clone was counted only a few times. TCRdb lists the protein of a much larger clone for this DNA, which differs at residue 7, so this is likely a read error; the protein given here is translated from the DNA itself. The sample has other DNA sequences that encode this CDR3 too. The chain links TRDV2 to TRDJ1; D uncertain. Germline matching of the DNA provided the J gene here, since TCRdb leaves it blank. Trimming pared 0 bases from V and 0 bases from J, leaving 7 bases between. CDR3 length: 14 residues. The germline V gene has CDR1 GEAIGNYY and CDR2 EKD. CDR3 nucleotides: TGTGCCTGTGACACCTTCCGGCACACCGATAAACTCATCTTT. Its translation: CACDTFRHTDKLIF.

This clone has just a few counts. A far larger clone is just one base off, so this is likely a read error. Other DNA sequences within the sample encode an identical CDR3. The chain has TRDV2 and TRDJ3; the match to TRDD3 covers 12 bases. The J gene, missing from TCRdb, was assigned here through DNA to germline matching. The CDR3 contains 22 residues. CDR1 GEAIGNYY and CDR2 EKD come from the germline V gene. CDR3 bases: TGTGCCTGTGACACCGTTTACTGGGGGATACACCCCCTCTCCTGGGACACCCGGCAGATGTTTTTC. Encoded protein: CACDTVYWGIHPLSWDTRQMFF.

This clone was seen a few times. It is likely a read error: a sequence one base away is far more abundant. Additional DNA sequences in this sample encode the identical CDR3. The chain joins TRDV2 to TRDJ2; D is possibly TRDD3 (6 bases). No J segment appears in TCRdb, so it was assigned here by matching the sequence to germline. Deletions cut 2 bases from V and 4 bases from J, with 13 bases between. The CDR3 extends over 15 amino acids. CDR1 GEAIGNYY and CDR2 EKD come from the germline V gene. CDR3 loop: CACDRLGDTTAQLFF. CDR3 in DNA: TGTGCCTGTGACAGACTGGGAGATACGACAGCACAACTCTTCTTT.

Comments on this clone: This sequence is one base from a far larger clone and is likely a read error. This same CDR3 is encoded by further DNA sequences in the sample. This chain uses TRDV1 with TRDJ1; D is undetermined. V was clipped by 3 bases and J by 0 bases, with 17 bases between them. The CDR3 is made up of 17 amino acids. Germline CDR1 TSWWSYY, CDR2 QGS. CDR3 loop: CALGERHPVSYTDKLIF. The CDR3 DNA sequence: TGTGCTCTTGGGGAGAGGCACCCCGTCTCCTACACCGATAAACTCATCTTT.

At least ten counts were recorded for this clone. The chain employs TRDV1 and TRDJ1; 9 bases are shared with TRDD3. The CDR3 totals 17 residues. Losses at the gene ends were 9 bases for V and 5 bases for J; bases not matched to a gene: 19. Germline V CDR1 and CDR2: TSWWSYY, QGS. The CDR3 nucleotides are TGTGCTCTACCCACCCTTCAGAGTACTGGGGGACTTGATAAACTCATCTTT. It translates to CALPTLQSTGGLDKLIF.